These T cell receptor beta chains were read from a single sample in a study of CD8 T cells in Susac syndrome. Using its own MiXCR run on the immunoSEQ multiplex PCR reads, TCRdb lists one record per CDR3 protein. The table lists 50,000 to 60,000 distinct CDR3 sequences, roughly nine tenths of them singletons. Specimen: CD8+ T cells from PBMCs. The receptors stem from a human donor in good health. Each CDR3 is given with its conserved first and last residue. Fields, in order: clone size, D gene, J gene, V gene, CDR3 protein, CDR3 DNA. The D gene is left open where the match is weak. Expanded clones get a size class; other rows say once, few or many, or leave the size out.

. . TRBJ2-4 TRBV5-1 CASSSEWRGLAKNIQYF TGCGCCAGCAGCTCGGAGTGGCGGGGCCTAGCCAAAAACATTCAGTACTTC
. . TRBJ2-1 TRBV18 CASSLGVEWNEQFF TGTGCCAGCTCACTCGGAGTCGAGTGGAATGAGCAGTTCTTC
. TRBD2 TRBJ2-1 TRBV12-5 CASGLVLGGGVYNEQFF TGTGCTAGTGGTTTGGTCCTCGGCGGGGGAGTCTACAATGAGCAGTTCTTC
. . TRBJ1-1 TRBV7-9 CASSLAGAGNLNTEAFF TGTGCCAGCAGCTTAGCCGGCGCAGGGAATCTGAACACTGAAGCTTTCTTT
. . TRBJ2-7 TRBV29-1 CSVVEGGEQYF TGCAGCGTTGTTGAGGGCGGGGAGCAGTACTTC
. TRBD1 TRBJ2-7 TRBV3-1 CASSFRDRVYEQYF TGTGCCAGCAGCTTCCGGGACAGGGTGTACGAGCAGTACTTC
. . TRBJ2-2 TRBV29-1 CSVSDTGELFF TGCAGCGTTTCGGACACCGGGGAGCTGTTTTTT
. . TRBJ2-7 TRBV19 CASSTRTVPYEQYF TGTGCCAGTAGTACGAGGACAGTCCCCTACGAGCAGTACTTC
. TRBD1 TRBJ2-7 TRBV15 CATSRGQGRSYEQYF TGTGCCACCAGCAGGGGACAGGGTCGTTCCTACGAGCAGTACTTC
. TRBD1 TRBJ1-2 TRBV5-4 CASSWDQGVGYGYTF TGTGCCAGCAGCTGGGACCAGGGGGTAGGCTATGGCTACACCTTC
. . TRBJ2-2 TRBV25-1 CASSNRVPGELFF TGTGCCAGCAGCAACAGGGTACCCGGGGAGCTGTTTTTT
. TRBD2 TRBJ2-7 TRBV6-5 CASSPLAGATYEQYF TGTGCCAGCAGTCCGCTAGCGGGGGCTACCTACGAGCAGTACTTC
. . TRBJ2-6 TRBV4-3 CASSQAPRDGANVLTF TGCGCCAGCAGCCAGGCCCCTAGGGATGGGGCCAACGTCCTGACTTTC
. TRBD1 TRBJ2-7 TRBV20-1 CSAPCRDRDDYEQYF TGCAGTGCCCCATGCCGGGACAGGGATGACTACGAGCAGTACTTC
. TRBD1 TRBJ1-2 TRBV11-2 CASSPSTSDRGYGYTF TGTGCCAGCAGCCCCTCCACCTCGGACAGGGGATATGGCTACACCTTC
. . TRBJ1-2 TRBV10-3 CAISEGAGTGYTF TGTGCCATCAGTGAGGGCGCAGGGACTGGCTACACCTTC
. . TRBJ2-4 TRBV5-4 CASSHPGPEEIQYF TGTGCCAGCAGCCACCCCGGACCGGAGGAGATTCAGTACTTC
. TRBD1 TRBJ2-1 TRBV4-3 CASSQDFGDSSDNEQFF TGCGCCAGCAGCCAAGATTTTGGGGACAGCTCTGATAATGAGCAGTTCTTC
once . TRBJ1-5 TRBV6-2/TRBV6-3 CASSISRWDSGGNQPQHF TGTGCCAGCAGCATCTCCCGGTGGGACTCAGGTGGCAATCAGCCCCAGCATTTT
. . TRBJ1-1 TRBV6-5 CASSSDTLNTEAFF TGTGCCAGCAGTTCCGACACCCTGAACACTGAAGCTTTCTTT